This T cell receptor beta chain is drawn from a study of cytotoxic CD8 clonotypes in ibrutinib-treated CLL. Study-wide context: Results showed 24 partial and 2 complete responses; following median approximately 68 months, approximately 15 remained remitted, roughly 12 advanced. Study results and caveats: Elevated clonality accompanied ibrutinib response, with a return toward baseline values at progression.

The data were produced by immunoSEQ multiplex PCR, yet TCRdb's version contains in-frame clones alone and is incomplete. The data contain about 130,000 clones, approximately 85% of them singletons. In the case of this clone: Antigen: not known.

V dropped 3 bases and J dropped 0 bases, with 10 bases sitting between them. Germline V gene sequence: CDR1 SEHNR, CDR2 FQNEAQ (reference sequence). This CDR3 has 15 residues. The chain has TRBV7-9 and TRBJ2-3; maybe TRBD1 (6 bases). The sequenced sample was PBMCs, obtained after 24 months of ibrutinib treatment. The sequence derives from a human donor with chronic lymphocytic leukemia. The CDR3 spells CASSFHRDSTDTQYF. CDR3 DNA sequence: TGTGCCAGCAGCTTTCACAGGGATAGCACAGATACGCAGTATTTT.